This T cell receptor beta chain comes out of a study of cytomegalovirus exposure and HLA in healthy donors. Overall study results and limits: It was reportedly the case that the classifier diagnosed cytomegalovirus status with high specificity and sensitivity. Analysis was carried out at a later point, and it linked a missense DCLRE1C variant to TCR beta V- and J-gene trimming.

V dropped 0 bases and J dropped 0 bases, with 9 bases sitting between them. Germline V gene data show CDR1 as SGHRS and CDR2 as YFSETQ. CDR3 length: 15 residues. This clone was picked up one time. Its specificity is unknown. Both 60 Vbeta primers and 13 Jbeta primers went into the PCR. The method was immunoSEQ multiplex PCR; TCRdb's version includes in-frame clones alone and lacks a portion of them. The repertoire has roughly 120,000 clones, around four fifths of them found once; the top ten carry approximately 5%. The chain employs TRBV5-1 and TRBJ1-1; D is undetermined. This TCR derives from a man under 40 in good health and CMV-seronegative. Specimen: PBMCs. CDR3 region: CASSLVAGVNTEAFF. The CDR3 DNA is TGCGCCAGCAGCTTGGTCGCCGGAGTGAACACTGAAGCTTTCTTT.